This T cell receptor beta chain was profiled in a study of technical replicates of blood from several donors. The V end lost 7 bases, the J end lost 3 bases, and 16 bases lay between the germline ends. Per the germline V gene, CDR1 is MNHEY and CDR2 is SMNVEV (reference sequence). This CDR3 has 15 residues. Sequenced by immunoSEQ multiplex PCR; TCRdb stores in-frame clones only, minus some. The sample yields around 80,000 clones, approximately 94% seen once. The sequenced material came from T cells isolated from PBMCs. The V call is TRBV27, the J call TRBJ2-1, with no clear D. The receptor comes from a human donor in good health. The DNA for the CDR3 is TGTGCCAGCACCTTAGACTCCTCGAACTACAATGAGCAGTTCTTC. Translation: CASTLDSSNYNEQFF.